These 27 T cell receptor beta chains share one sample of origin, sequenced in a study of blood T cells in healthy people across ages. A sample-barcoded 5' primer and a J-beta primer mix were used in a second PCR of roughly 7 to 11 cycles. Using its own MiXCR run on the 5' RACE reads, TCRdb lists one record per CDR3 protein. Among roughly 2 million distinct CDR3 sequences listed, about 50% were seen once. Specimen: blood. The receptors originated from a woman aged 40 to 50 in good health.

The sample holds a few counts of this clonotype. The chain links TRBV5-1 to TRBJ2-3; perhaps TRBD1 as D (6 bases). Germline loops: CDR1 SGHRS, CDR2 YFSETQ. This CDR3 has 15 amino acids. V was pared by 4 bases and J by 4 bases, with 16 bases between. The CDR3 region has the DNA TGCGCCAGCAGCGCCTGGGACACGGAGGCAGATACGCAGTATTTT. Residues: CASSAWDTEADTQYF.

The V gene is TRBV6-2 or TRBV6-3, the J gene TRBJ2-1; a possible D gene is TRBD2 (7 bases). Germline CDR1 reads MNHEY; CDR2 reads SVGEGT. The CDR3 has 16 amino acids. V gave up 4 bases and J gave up 0 bases, with 13 bases separating them. The CDR3 DNA reads as TGTGCCAGCAGTTCCGCGGGGGCCGGCTCCTACAATGAGCAGTTCTTC. Translating gives CASSSAGAGSYNEQFF.

J is TRBJ2-7 and V is TRBV27; possibly TRBD1 for D (5 bases). The J call may be faulty, since TRBJ2-5 better matches the DNA end. Germline V gene data show CDR1 as MNHEY and CDR2 as SMNVEV (reference sequence). CDR3 length equals 16 residues. In DNA form, the CDR3 reads TGTGCCAGCAGTTTCTCCCCACTCGTGGGGCGAGAGACCCAGTACTTC. Its protein is CASSFSPLVGRETQYF.

V is TRBV5-1 and J is TRBJ2-1, with D maybe TRBD2 (5 bases). Germline CDR1 and CDR2: SGHRS and YFSETQ. The CDR3 is made up of 16 amino acids. The V and J ends lost 4 bases and 5 bases respectively, with 19 bases between them. CDR3 loop: CASSPHVAGNDNEQFF. CDR3 DNA: TGCGCCAGCAGCCCCCATGTGGCGGGTAACGACAATGAGCAGTTCTTC.

This rearrangement joins TRBV6-1 to TRBJ1-5, with 9 positions matching TRBD1. Germline V gives CDR1 MNHNS, CDR2 SASEGT. The CDR3 sequence is 15 residues long. The V and J ends lost 5 bases and 5 bases, in that order; junction bases with no gene match: 7. Here the CDR3 DNA reads TGTGCCAGCAGTAACCCGGGACAGGGATATCAGCCCCAGCATTTT. This gives the protein CASSNPGQGYQPQHF.

The chain combines TRBV6-2 or TRBV6-3 with TRBJ1-1, with no clear D. V lost 4 bases and J lost 0, with 9 bases in between. CDR3 length equals 14 residues. Germline values: CDR1 MNHEY, CDR2 SVGEGT. The CDR3 coding sequence is TGTGCCAGCAGTTCTATGGTTCTGAACACTGAAGCTTTCTTT. This gives the protein CASSSMVLNTEAFF.

The V call is TRBV7-9, the J call TRBJ1-1; 11 bases fit TRBD1. V trimming: 4 bases; J trimming: 11 bases; junction bases outside the gene matches: 6. Per the germline V gene, CDR1 is SEHNR and CDR2 is FQNEAQ (reference sequence). The CDR3 totals 13 residues. CDR3 DNA: TGTGCCAGCAGCTCCTGGACAGGGGGCGAGGCTTTCTTT. This sequence encodes CASSSWTGGEAFF.

The chain couples TRBV7-9 to TRBJ2-1; D remains unclear. This CDR3 contains 12 residues. Germline V lookup: CDR1 SEHNR, CDR2 FQNEAQ (reference sequence). V gave up 4 bases and J gave up 11 bases, with 12 bases separating them. In DNA, the CDR3 is TGTGCCAGCAGCTATACCACCCCCAAGCAGTTCTTC. This encodes CASSYTTPKQFF.

Only a few counts were recorded for this clonotype. The rearrangement joins TRBV9 to TRBJ1-4; D remains ambiguous. CDR1 and CDR2 from the germline V gene are SGDLS and YYNGEE. V lost 0 bases to trimming and J lost 6 bases, with 3 bases between them. This CDR3 has 12 residues. The CDR3, as DNA: TGTGCCAGCAGCGTAGGTGATGAAAAACTGTTTTTT. Translating it yields CASSVGDEKLFF.

The rearrangement links TRBV3-1 to TRBJ2-1, with TRBD2 matching over 11 bases. J was trimmed by 12 bases and V by 4 bases; bases with no gene match: 5. This CDR3 contains 13 residues. Germline CDR1 reads LGHDT; CDR2 reads YNNKEL (reference sequence). CDR3 coding DNA: TGTGCCAGCAGCCCTGGACTAGCGGGTGGGCAGTTCTTC. This encodes CASSPGLAGGQFF.

V and J are TRBV13 and TRBJ1-1; D remains unclear. Trimming cost V 5 bases and J 4 bases, with 14 bases left between them. CDR1 is PRHDT, CDR2 FYEKMQ, per germline (reference sequence). CDR3 length: 14 amino acids. The CDR3 nucleotides are TGTGCCAGCAGCGGAGCCGAAGAGGTCACTGAAGCTTTCTTT. Residues: CASSGAEEVTEAFF.

The CDR3 bases are TGTGCCAGCAGCCACGACTTCCAAGAGACCCAGTACTTC. Residues: CASSHDFQETQYF. This rearrangement joins TRBV7-8 to TRBJ2-5; no firm D call. Between the trimmed V and J ends, which lost 5 bases and 1 base, there was a span of 8 bases. Germline values: CDR1 SGHVS, CDR2 FQNEAQ. The CDR3 consists of 13 residues.

This sequence joins TRBV7-2 and TRBJ2-2; possibly TRBD1 for D (5 bases). The CDR3 spans 15 residues. V was trimmed by 0 bases and J by 6 bases, leaving 11 bases between them. CDR1 and CDR2 from the germline V gene are SGHTA and FQGNSA. As DNA, the CDR3 is TGTGCCAGCAGCTTAGCTAGGGGTACCGCCGGGGAGCTGTTTTTT. As protein: CASSLARGTAGELFF. Variable domain in full (rest from reference TRBV7-2 and TRBJ2-2): GAGVSQSPSNKVTEKGKDVELRCDPISGHTALYWYRQSLGQGLEFLIYFQGNSAPDKSGLPSDRFSAERTGGSVSTLTIQRTQQEDSAVYLCASSLARGTAGELFFGEGSRLTVL.

This sequence joins TRBV12-3 or TRBV12-4 and TRBJ2-7, with D perhaps TRBD2 (5 bases). V shed 8 bases and J shed 7 bases, with 24 bases lying between them. CDR3 length: 15 amino acids. As DNA, the CDR3 is TGTGCCAGCGTTAGACACGGCGGGTCTCTCAATGAGCAGTACTTC. Translation: CASVRHGGSLNEQYF.

The table lists this clonotype with a few counts. This chain uses TRBV4-3 with TRBJ2-7, with TRBD1 matching over 8 bases. V lost 0 bases to trimming and J lost 7 bases; unmatched junction nucleotides: 8. Germline V CDR1 and CDR2: LGHNA, YSLEER. The CDR3 loop spans 15 amino acids. The CDR3 region is CASSQDARQGMEQYF. In DNA, the CDR3 is TGCGCCAGCAGCCAAGACGCTCGACAGGGGATGGAGCAGTACTTC.

The rearrangement links TRBV3-1 to TRBJ2-1, with 9 bases that match TRBD2. This CDR3 contains 19 residues. V was clipped by 0 bases and J by 13 bases; unmatched bases: 22. Germline V gene sequence: CDR1 LGHDT, CDR2 YNNKEL (reference sequence). The CDR3 loop is CASSQEYSSGAPLEETQFF. The CDR3 region has the DNA TGTGCCAGCAGCCAAGAATACTCTAGCGGGGCACCTTTAGAAGAGACCCAGTTCTTC.

This clonotype was detected a few times. This rearrangement joins TRBV20-1 to TRBJ1-2; D is undetermined. The germline CDR1 and CDR2 sequences are DFQATT and SNEGSKA (reference sequence). Trimming cost V 3 bases and J 6 bases, with 8 bases left between them. This CDR3 comprises 11 residues. CDR3 coding DNA: TGCAGTGCTAGGTCCGTTGATGGCTACACCTTC. Protein product: CSARSVDGYTF.

This rearrangement joins TRBV4-1 to TRBJ2-7; D perhaps matches TRBD1 (6 bases). The CDR3 runs 15 residues. Germline V gives CDR1 MGHRA, CDR2 YSYEKL. Trimming removed 0 bases from V and 2 bases from J, with 11 bases in between. CDR3 amino acids: CASSQEFDRPYEQYF. The CDR3 DNA follows: TGCGCCAGCAGCCAAGAGTTCGACAGGCCCTACGAGCAGTACTTC.

A few counts support this clonotype. The V call is TRBV20-1, the J call TRBJ2-5; no clear D gene. This CDR3 is built from 14 residues. Germline V gene sequence: CDR1 DFQATT, CDR2 SNEGSKA (reference sequence). V was cut by 5 bases and J by 1 base, with 14 bases left in between. CDR3 nucleotide sequence: TGCAGTGCTCAGTGGCGGCCCTTCCAAGAGACCCAGTACTTC. It codes for CSAQWRPFQETQYF.

This clonotype has a handful of counts. This rearrangement joins TRBV15 to TRBJ2-3; 11 nucleotides match TRBD2. With 4 bases clipped from V and 3 bases from J, the junction kept 15 bases outside the gene matches. CDR1 and CDR2 from the germline V gene are LNHNV and YYDKDF (reference sequence). The CDR3 loop spans 19 amino acids. The CDR3 coding sequence is TGTGCCACCAGCACCGTCCCGGGATTAGCGGGGGGGCTGACAGATACGCAGTATTTT. Protein: CATSTVPGLAGGLTDTQYF.

The chain employs TRBV20-1 and TRBJ2-7; either TRBD1 or TRBD2 may fit D (5 bases each). Trimming took 0 bases from V and 4 from J, leaving 16 bases between them. The CDR3 has 15 residues. Germline V gene lookup returns CDR1 DFQATT and CDR2 SNEGSKA (reference sequence). The CDR3 is CSARDQEGQPYEQYF. DNA of the CDR3: TGCAGTGCTAGAGATCAAGAGGGGCAGCCTTACGAGCAGTACTTC.

This chain uses TRBV4-1 with TRBJ2-4; TRBD2 aligns across 8 bases. CDR1 and CDR2 from the germline V gene are MGHRA and YSYEKL. The CDR3 spans 22 residues. The J segment lost 0 bases and the V segment lost 1 base, leaving 20 bases of the junction unmatched. The CDR3 is CASSQGDPTRGGGKVAKNIQYF. CDR3 sequence (DNA): TGCGCCAGCAGCCAAGGAGATCCGACTAGGGGCGGGGGGAAGGTAGCCAAAAACATTCAGTACTTC.

This clonotype was counted a single time. The chain employs TRBV27 and TRBJ2-1, with TRBD1 as a possible D gene (6 bases). CDR3 length equals 15 residues. V lost 0 bases, J lost 5 bases, and 11 bases lay in between. The germline CDR1 and CDR2 sequences are MNHEY and SMNVEV (reference sequence). The CDR3: CASSLSRGYNNEQFF. CDR3 in DNA: TGTGCCAGCAGTTTATCCAGGGGCTACAACAATGAGCAGTTCTTC.

The chain combines TRBV29-1 with TRBJ2-3; D could derive from TRBD1 or TRBD2 (5 bases each). V was trimmed by 7 bases and J by 1 base, leaving 15 bases between them. CDR1 is SQVTM and CDR2 is ANQGSEA in the germline V gene. CDR3 length equals 14 residues. CDR3 protein: CSADSVGGTDTQYF. For the CDR3, the DNA is TGCAGCGCCGATTCCGTGGGGGGCACAGATACGCAGTATTTT.

V gene TRBV7-8 combines with J gene TRBJ1-6, with D perhaps TRBD1 (6 bases). CDR3 length equals 16 residues. Looked up from germline, CDR1 is SGHVS and CDR2 is FQNEAQ. Trimming cost V 7 bases and J 0 bases, with 13 bases left between them. The CDR3 nucleotides are TGTGCCAGCAACGCGAGGGGGGTCTCCTATAATTCACCCCTCCACTTT. As protein: CASNARGVSYNSPLHF.

V is TRBV27 and J is TRBJ2-3, with 11 positions matching TRBD2. Per the germline V gene, CDR1 is MNHEY and CDR2 is SMNVEV (reference sequence). The CDR3 covers 17 residues. After removal of 0 bases from V and 2 bases from J, the junction contained 4 bases not matched to a gene. CDR3: CASSLSTSGGPTDTQYF. As DNA, the CDR3 is TGTGCCAGCAGTTTATCTACTAGCGGGGGCCCCACAGATACGCAGTATTTT.

The chain carries TRBV6-2 or TRBV6-3 and TRBJ2-5; no firm D call. CDR1 and CDR2 (germline): MNHEY, SVGEGT. The CDR3 has 14 residues. Trimming took off 8 bases at V and 5 bases at J, with 18 bases between the two ends. The CDR3 DNA reads as TGTGCCAGCGGTAGCACAGAACAAATGGAGACCCAGTACTTC. It translates to CASGSTEQMETQYF.